The 9 T cell receptor beta chains below were found in one sample sequenced in a study of cytomegalovirus exposure and HLA in healthy donors. A multiplex PCR was run with 60 Vbeta primers and 13 Jbeta primers. Produced via immunoSEQ multiplex PCR; TCRdb's table is partial and in-frame only. The data hold 150,000 to 200,000 clones, with around 80% observed a single time. The sequenced sample consisted of PBMCs. These receptors all stem from a man aged 40-49 years in good health and CMV-seronegative.

The gene calls are TRBV7-2 and TRBJ2-2; D remains unclear. From germline, CDR1 is SGHTA and CDR2 FQGNSA. The V gene lost 3 bases and the J gene lost 7 bases, with 9 bases spanning the gap. The length of the CDR3 is 13 residues. CDR3 sequence (DNA): TGTGCCAGCAGCTTTCAGGCCGGCGGGGAGCTGTTTTTT. It is translated as CASSFQAGGELFF.

The chain combines TRBV7-9 with TRBJ2-1; 7 bases line up with TRBD2. The CDR3 sequence is 16 residues long. J was trimmed by 0 bases and V by 5 bases; bases with no gene match: 7. The germline CDR1 and CDR2 sequences are SEHNR and FQNEAQ (reference sequence). CDR3 nucleotides: TGTGCCAGCAGCCGTACTAGCGCTAGCTCCTACAATGAGCAGTTCTTC. Protein: CASSRTSASSYNEQFF.

V and J are TRBV6-1 and TRBJ2-1; D possibly corresponds to TRBD1 (5 bases). The germline V gene has CDR1 MNHNS and CDR2 SASEGT. The CDR3 totals 13 residues. V dropped 7 bases and J dropped 8 bases, with 15 bases sitting between them. CDR3 DNA: TGTGCCAGCAAAGGCAGGGATTTCGATGAGCAGTTCTTC. It specifies CASKGRDFDEQFF.

This clone occurred a few times. CDR3 coding DNA: TGCGCCAGCAGCTTTTCACAGGGCCTTAATGAAAAACTGTTTTTT. Residues: CASSFSQGLNEKLFF. The V call is TRBV5-1, the J call TRBJ1-4; tentative D call: TRBD1 (6 bases). The V gene's germline CDR1 is SGHRS and CDR2 YFSETQ. There are 15 residues in the CDR3. Between the trimmed V and J ends, which lost 2 bases and 4 bases, there was a span of 12 bases.

This clone was seen more than once but under ten times. This chain links TRBV6-1 with TRBJ1-5; D gene unclear. V lost 0 bases to trimming and J lost 7 bases, with 10 bases between them. This CDR3 spans 14 amino acids. CDR1 MNHNS and CDR2 SASEGT come from the germline V gene. The CDR3 reads CASSEAEGVQPQHF. In DNA form, the CDR3 reads TGTGCCAGCAGTGAAGCGGAGGGAGTACAGCCCCAGCATTTT.

J is TRBJ2-4 and V is TRBV6-8; 11 positions match TRBD2. The CDR3 consists of 18 residues. Germline V CDR1 and CDR2: MNHGY, SAAAGT. J lost 1 base, V lost 7 bases, and 12 bases had no gene match. The CDR3, as DNA: TGTGCCAGCATCCCCGGGACTAGCGGTCCCGGGGCCAAAAACATTCAGTACTTC. This codes for CASIPGTSGPGAKNIQYF.

The chain links TRBV7-8 to TRBJ2-1; 11 nucleotides align to TRBD2. Per germline, CDR1 SGHVS and CDR2 FQNEAQ. The CDR3 is 17 amino acids. Germline trimming cut 5 bases from V and 5 bases from J; bases unmatched to any gene: 11. As DNA, the CDR3 is TGTGCCAGCAGCCTACCCATTAGCGGGGGGGCTAACAATGAGCAGTTCTTC. Amino acid sequence: CASSLPISGGANNEQFF.

This chain joins TRBV7-6 and TRBJ2-7; the match to TRBD1 covers 10 bases. The CDR3 sequence is 16 residues long. V gave up 2 bases and J gave up 5 bases; unmatched junction bases: 9. Germline CDR1 SGHVS, CDR2 FNYEAQ. In DNA, the CDR3 is TGTGCCAGCAGCTTAAGATTTTCGGACAGGGGGAACGAGCAGTACTTC. This sequence encodes CASSLRFSDRGNEQYF.

The chain carries TRBV11-2 and TRBJ1-2; D is ambiguous. This CDR3 contains 12 residues. V lost 5 bases, J lost 5 bases, and 9 bases lay in between. Germline V gives CDR1 SGHAT, CDR2 FQNNGV. CDR3 sequence reads: CASSREVYGYTF. CDR3 DNA: TGTGCCAGCAGCCGAGAGGTTTATGGCTACACCTTC.